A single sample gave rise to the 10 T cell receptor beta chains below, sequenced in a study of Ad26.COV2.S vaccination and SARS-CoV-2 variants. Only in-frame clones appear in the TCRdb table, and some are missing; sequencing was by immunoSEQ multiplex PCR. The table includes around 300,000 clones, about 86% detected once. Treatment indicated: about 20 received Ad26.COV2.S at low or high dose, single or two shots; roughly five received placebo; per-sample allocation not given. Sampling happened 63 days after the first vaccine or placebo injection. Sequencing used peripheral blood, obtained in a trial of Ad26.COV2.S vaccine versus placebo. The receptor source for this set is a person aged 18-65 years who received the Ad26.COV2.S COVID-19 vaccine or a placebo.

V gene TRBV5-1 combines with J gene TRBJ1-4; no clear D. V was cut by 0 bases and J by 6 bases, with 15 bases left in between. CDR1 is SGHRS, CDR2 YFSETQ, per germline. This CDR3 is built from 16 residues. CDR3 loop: CASSLVPGGSDEKLFF. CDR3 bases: TGCGCCAGCAGCTTGGTACCAGGAGGGAGTGATGAAAAACTGTTTTTT.

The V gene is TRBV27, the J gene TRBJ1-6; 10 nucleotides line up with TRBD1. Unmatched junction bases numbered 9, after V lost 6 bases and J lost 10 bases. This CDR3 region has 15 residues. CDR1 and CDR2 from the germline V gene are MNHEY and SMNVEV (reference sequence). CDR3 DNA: TGTGCCAGCAGGAGACCTGGGACAGGGGACTCACCCCTCCACTTT. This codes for CASRRPGTGDSPLHF.

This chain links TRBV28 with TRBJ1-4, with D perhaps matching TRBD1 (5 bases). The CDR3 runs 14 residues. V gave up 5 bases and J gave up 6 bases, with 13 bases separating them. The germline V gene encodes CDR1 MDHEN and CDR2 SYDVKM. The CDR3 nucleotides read TGTGCCAGCAGTCCCGGAGGGACCCATGAAAAACTGTTTTTT. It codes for CASSPGGTHEKLFF.

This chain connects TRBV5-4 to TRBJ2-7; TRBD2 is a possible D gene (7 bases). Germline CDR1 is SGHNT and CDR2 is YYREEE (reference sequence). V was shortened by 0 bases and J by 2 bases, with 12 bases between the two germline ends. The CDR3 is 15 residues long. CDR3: CASSLVGGGTYEQYF. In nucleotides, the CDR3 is TGTGCCAGCAGCTTGGTAGGGGGGGGGACCTACGAGCAGTACTTC. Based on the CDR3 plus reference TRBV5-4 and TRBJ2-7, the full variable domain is ETGVTQSPTHLIKTRGQQVTLRCSSQSGHNTVSWYQQALGQGPQFIFQYYREEENGRGNFPPRFSGLQFPNYSSELNVNALELDDSALYLCASSLVGGGTYEQYFGPGTRLTVT.

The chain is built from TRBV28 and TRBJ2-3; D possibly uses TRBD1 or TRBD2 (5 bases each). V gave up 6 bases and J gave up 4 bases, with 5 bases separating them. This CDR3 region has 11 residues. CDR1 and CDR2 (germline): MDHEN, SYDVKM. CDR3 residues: CASRGADTQYF. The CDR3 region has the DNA TGTGCCAGCAGGGGGGCAGATACGCAGTATTTT. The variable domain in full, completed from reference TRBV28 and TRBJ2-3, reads DVKVTQSSRYLVKRTGEKVFLECVQDMDHENMFWYRQDPGLGLRLIYFSYDVKMKEKGDIPEGYSVSREKKERFSLILESASTNQTSMYLCASRGADTQYFGPGTRLTVL.

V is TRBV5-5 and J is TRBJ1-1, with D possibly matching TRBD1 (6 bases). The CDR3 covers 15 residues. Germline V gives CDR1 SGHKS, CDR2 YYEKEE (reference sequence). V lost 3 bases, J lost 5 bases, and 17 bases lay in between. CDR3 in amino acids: CASSSVQGRLTEAFF. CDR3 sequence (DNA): TGTGCCAGCAGCTCTGTACAGGGTCGGTTAACTGAAGCTTTCTTT.

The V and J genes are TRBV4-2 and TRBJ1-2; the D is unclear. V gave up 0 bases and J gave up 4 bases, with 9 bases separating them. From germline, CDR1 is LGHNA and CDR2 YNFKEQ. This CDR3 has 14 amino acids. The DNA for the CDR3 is TGTGCCAGCAGCCAAGATATGCGGTCCTATGGCTACACCTTC. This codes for CASSQDMRSYGYTF.

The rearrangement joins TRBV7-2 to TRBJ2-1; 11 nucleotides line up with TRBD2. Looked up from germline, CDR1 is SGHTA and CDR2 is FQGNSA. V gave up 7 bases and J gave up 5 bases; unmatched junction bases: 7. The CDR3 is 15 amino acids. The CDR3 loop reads CASNQLAGVNNEQFF. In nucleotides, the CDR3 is TGTGCCAGCAACCAACTAGCGGGAGTTAACAATGAGCAGTTCTTC.

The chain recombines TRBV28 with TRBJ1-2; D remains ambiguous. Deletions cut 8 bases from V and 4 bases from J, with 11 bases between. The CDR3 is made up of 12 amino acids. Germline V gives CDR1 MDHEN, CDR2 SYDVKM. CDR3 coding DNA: TGTGCCAGCGGTTGGGCGGCCTATGGCTACACCTTC. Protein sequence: CASGWAAYGYTF.

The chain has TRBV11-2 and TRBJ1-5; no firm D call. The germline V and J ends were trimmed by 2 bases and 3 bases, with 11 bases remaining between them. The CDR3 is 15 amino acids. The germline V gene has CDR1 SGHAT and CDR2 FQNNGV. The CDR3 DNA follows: TGTGCCAGCAGCTTAAAGATTGGCCCCAATCAGCCCCAGCATTTT. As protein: CASSLKIGPNQPQHF.